Below, 30 T cell receptor beta chains from the same sample are listed, as sequenced in a study of blood T cell repertoires in COVID-19. This table comes from immunoSEQ multiplex PCR, and its TCRdb copy is limited to in-frame clones, with some not included. The sample contains 150,000 to 250,000 clones, around 82% of which appear only once. Input material: PBMCs or T cells enriched from blood (not recorded which). Receptors originate from a man aged 35 to 55 who had recovered from COVID-19.

This chain links TRBV27 with TRBJ1-2; D gene unclear. Trimming pared 5 bases from V and 1 base from J, leaving 8 bases between. CDR1 MNHEY and CDR2 SMNVEV come from the germline V gene (reference sequence). This CDR3 region has 13 residues. CDR3 sequence: CASSAPGNYGYTF. The CDR3 DNA sequence: TGTGCCAGCAGTGCACCAGGTAACTATGGCTACACCTTC.

The chain links TRBV11-2 to TRBJ1-1; tentative D call: TRBD1 (6 bases). The CDR3 length is 13 residues. V dropped 5 bases and J dropped 2 bases, with 9 bases sitting between them. Per germline, CDR1 SGHAT and CDR2 FQNNGV. As DNA, the CDR3 is TGTGCCAGCAGCGTCGGGACAAACACTGAAGCTTTCTTT. Translation gives CASSVGTNTEAFF.

J is TRBJ2-2 and V is TRBV6-5, with D maybe TRBD2 (5 bases). Trimming pared 0 bases from V and 4 bases from J, leaving 12 bases between. The CDR3 spans 16 residues. The germline CDR1 and CDR2 sequences are MNHEY and SVGAGI. CDR3 protein: CASSYSVGEVTGELFF. CDR3 DNA sequence: TGTGCCAGCAGTTACTCTGTGGGAGAGGTCACCGGGGAGCTGTTTTTT.

The J gene is TRBJ1-2, the V gene TRBV3-1 (or the pseudogene TRBV3-2); D may be TRBD1 (6 bases). CDR1 and CDR2 (germline): LGHDT, YNNKEL (reference sequence). V shed 2 bases and J shed 3 bases, with 10 bases lying between them. The CDR3 is made up of 14 amino acids. Here the CDR3 reads CASSQIGGDYGYTF. The CDR3 nucleotides are TGTGCCAGCAGCCAAATAGGGGGTGACTATGGCTACACCTTC.

The J gene is TRBJ1-5, the V gene TRBV5-8, with 8 bases lining up with TRBD1. V was pared by 5 bases and J by 7 bases, with 8 bases of the junction left unmatched. The CDR3 extends over 14 amino acids. Germline CDR1 reads SGHTS; CDR2 reads YDEGEE. CDR3 coding DNA: TGTGCCAGCAGTCCGACAGGGGTGAGGCAGCCCCAGCATTTT. Translating it yields CASSPTGVRQPQHF.

The chain has TRBV5-4 and TRBJ1-4, with TRBD1 identical over 8 bases. The CDR3 runs to 14 residues. Unmatched junction bases numbered 7, after V lost 4 bases and J lost 8 bases. Germline CDR1 SGHNT, CDR2 YYREEE (reference sequence). CDR3 nucleotides: TGTGCCAGCAGCGCACAGGGGGATCGAGAAAAACTGTTTTTT. Translation gives CASSAQGDREKLFF.

The chain employs TRBV18 and TRBJ2-1; 9 bases align to TRBD1. CDR3 length: 13 residues. V shed 6 bases and J 7 bases; nucleotides not matched to a gene: 4. Germline V gene data show CDR1 as KGHSH and CDR2 as LQKENI. The CDR3 sequence: CASSRGTGNEQFF. The CDR3 nucleotides read TGTGCCAGCTCCCGGGGGACAGGGAATGAGCAGTTCTTC.

The chain joins TRBV29-1 to TRBJ2-2; D remains unclear. The germline V gene has CDR1 SQVTM and CDR2 ANQGSEA. The CDR3 has 12 amino acids. The ends were cut back, 7 bases at V and 0 bases at J, with 6 bases in the middle. The CDR3 protein is CSGATNTGELFF. The CDR3, as DNA: TGCAGCGGGGCAACGAACACCGGGGAGCTGTTTTTT.

The chain employs TRBV11-2 and TRBJ2-5; D is undetermined. Germline V CDR1 and CDR2: SGHAT, FQNNGV. Deletions cut 8 bases from V and 1 base from J, with 14 bases between. This CDR3 is built from 14 residues. CDR3 sequence reads: CASARNEFQETQYF. For the CDR3, the DNA is TGTGCCAGCGCTAGGAACGAGTTCCAAGAGACCCAGTACTTC.

V is TRBV28 and J is TRBJ2-1, with 8 bases that match TRBD2. The CDR3 totals 16 residues. The V gene's germline CDR1 is MDHEN and CDR2 SYDVKM. V lost 2 bases and J lost 0; bases outside the gene matches: 3. CDR3 DNA sequence: TGTGCCAGCAGTTTACGCGGGAGGAGCTCCTACAATGAGCAGTTCTTC. Amino acids: CASSLRGRSSYNEQFF.

The rearrangement joins TRBV15 to TRBJ2-7; 8 bases align to TRBD2. The CDR3 is made up of 16 amino acids. Looked up from germline, CDR1 is LNHNV and CDR2 is YYDKDF (reference sequence). After removal of 1 base from V and 3 bases from J, the junction contained 8 bases not matched to a gene. The DNA of the CDR3 is TGTGCCACCAGCAGAGCGGGGGGGAGCCCCCTCTACGAGCAGTACTTC. Encoded protein: CATSRAGGSPLYEQYF.

This chain links TRBV2 with TRBJ1-4, with 7 nucleotides matching TRBD1. V shed 9 bases and J 4 bases; nucleotides not matched to a gene: 5. Germline V gives CDR1 SNHLY, CDR2 FYNNEI. The CDR3 sequence is 13 residues long. CDR3 in amino acids: CASRGQFNEKLFF. The CDR3 DNA reads TGTGCCAGTAGGGGACAGTTTAATGAAAAACTGTTTTTT.

This chain links TRBV28 with TRBJ1-2, with D possibly matching TRBD1 (5 bases). The germline gives CDR1 MDHEN, CDR2 SYDVKM. The CDR3 extends over 12 amino acids. Trimming stripped 6 bases from V and 1 base from J, with 6 bases between. CDR3 region: CASRTVNYGYTF. CDR3 nucleotide sequence: TGTGCCAGCAGGACAGTTAACTATGGCTACACCTTC.

The rearrangement joins TRBV18 to TRBJ2-1, with 15 bases matching TRBD2. CDR3 size: 17 residues. Germline CDR1 and CDR2: KGHSH and LQKENI. Unmatched junction bases numbered 9, after V lost 8 bases and J lost 4 bases. The CDR3 protein is CASPGTSGRPAYNEQFF. The DNA of the CDR3 is TGTGCCAGCCCGGGGACTAGCGGGAGGCCCGCTTACAATGAGCAGTTCTTC.

This clone was found a few times. CDR3 nucleotides: TGTGCCATCAGTGAGTCGCCGGGGGATGACACTGAAGCTTTCTTT. It codes for CAISESPGDDTEAFF. The J gene is TRBJ1-1, the V gene TRBV10-3; D possibly corresponds to TRBD1 (5 bases). This CDR3 region has 15 residues. V gave up 0 bases and J gave up 3 bases, with 11 bases separating them. Germline assignment: CDR1 ENHRY and CDR2 SYGVKD.

The chain has TRBV5-1 and TRBJ2-1; maybe TRBD2 (6 bases). This CDR3 is 15 amino acids long. Germline CDR1 is SGHRS and CDR2 is YFSETQ. V was cut by 0 bases and J by 7 bases, with 14 bases left in between. The CDR3 DNA sequence: TGCGCCAGCAGCTTGGTCTTCCGAGGGAGGAATGAGCAGTTCTTC. This codes for CASSLVFRGRNEQFF.

J is TRBJ1-4 and V is TRBV6-5; 10 bases align to TRBD1. The junction had 3 bases not matched to a gene; V was cut back by 0 bases and J by 5 bases. Germline V gene sequence: CDR1 MNHEY, CDR2 SVGAGI. CDR3 length: 16 residues. The CDR3 loop reads CASSYSTGQGNEKLFF. The CDR3 bases are TGTGCCAGCAGTTACTCGACGGGACAGGGGAATGAAAAACTGTTTTTT.

The rearrangement uses TRBV6-2 or TRBV6-3 and TRBJ1-3, with 7 bases that match TRBD1. Germline V gene data show CDR1 as MNHEY and CDR2 as SVGEGT. The CDR3 is 14 residues long. V was pared by 5 bases and J by 5 bases, with 6 bases of the junction left unmatched. The CDR3 spells CASSPQGRRNTIYF. For the CDR3, the DNA is TGTGCCAGCAGTCCACAGGGGAGAAGAAACACCATATATTTT.

V and J are TRBV5-1 and TRBJ1-2; 7 bases are shared with TRBD1. The germline V gene encodes CDR1 SGHRS and CDR2 YFSETQ. The CDR3 length is 13 residues. J gave up 7 bases and V 2 bases, and 5 bases lay outside the gene matches. CDR3: CASSFDRVFGYTF. The DNA of the CDR3 is TGCGCCAGCAGCTTCGACAGGGTATTTGGCTACACCTTC.

The chain couples TRBV7-2 to TRBJ1-5, with D perhaps TRBD1 (6 bases). Germline loops: CDR1 SGHTA, CDR2 FQGNSA. There are 16 residues in the CDR3. Trimming left V 5 bases short and J 3 bases short, with 17 bases between. Here the CDR3 reads CASSLGPGTNNQPQHF. The DNA for the CDR3 is TGTGCCAGCAGCCTCGGGCCTGGGACAAACAATCAGCCCCAGCATTTT.

V and J are TRBV27 and TRBJ2-1, with 13 bases fitting TRBD2. This CDR3 spans 19 amino acids. The germline gives CDR1 MNHEY, CDR2 SMNVEV (reference sequence). J lost 1 base, V lost 7 bases, and 13 bases had no gene match. CDR3 in amino acids: CASIDLGLAGDRSYNEQFF. DNA of the CDR3: TGTGCCAGCATCGACCTCGGACTAGCGGGAGATAGGTCCTACAATGAGCAGTTCTTC.

The chain joins TRBV7-2 to TRBJ1-4; a weak D match, TRBD1 (5 bases). The CDR3 is 14 amino acids. V gave up 4 bases and J gave up 8 bases, with 14 bases separating them. In germline, CDR1 is SGHTA, CDR2 FQGNSA. CDR3 DNA sequence: TGTGCCAGCAGCTGGGGGGGGGTTCGGGAAAAACTGTTTTTT. This sequence encodes CASSWGGVREKLFF.

This clone has just a few counts. The rearrangement uses TRBV11-3 and TRBJ2-2, with TRBD2 matching 7 bases. V was clipped by 5 bases and J by 6 bases; unmatched bases: 15. The CDR3 has 17 amino acids. The germline V gene has CDR1 SGHNT and CDR2 YENEEA. For the CDR3, the DNA is TGTGCCAGCAGCCCTGGGGGGGATAGCGTACAACCCGGGGAGCTGTTTTTT. Its translation: CASSPGGDSVQPGELFF.

This chain uses TRBV28 with TRBJ2-1, with 8 positions matching TRBD2. CDR1 MDHEN and CDR2 SYDVKM come from the germline V gene. J lost 4 bases, V lost 2 bases, and 4 bases had no gene match. This CDR3 comprises 15 residues. The CDR3 protein is CASSLGGLGYNEQFF. CDR3 sequence (DNA): TGTGCCAGCAGTTTAGGGGGACTAGGGTACAATGAGCAGTTCTTC.

This clone showed up just once. This chain links TRBV4-2 with TRBJ1-2, with 9 bases aligning to TRBD1. From germline, CDR1 is LGHNA and CDR2 YNFKEQ. V was clipped by 1 base and J by 8 bases; unmatched bases: 8. The CDR3 length is 15 residues. The CDR3: CASSQGSGTGFGYTF. CDR3 in DNA: TGTGCCAGCAGCCAAGGATCCGGGACAGGGTTCGGCTACACCTTC.

As regards this clone: The identical CDR3 is also encoded by other nucleotide sequences in the sample. The gene calls are TRBV2 and TRBJ1-5; D ambiguous. The V and J ends lost 2 bases and 4 bases respectively, with 9 bases between them. The CDR3 is 14 residues long. Germline CDR1 reads SNHLY; CDR2 reads FYNNEI. The CDR3 nucleotides are TGTGCCAGCAGTGAAACCGGTAAGAATCAGCCCCAGCATTTT. It is translated as CASSETGKNQPQHF.

This chain links TRBV9 with TRBJ1-5, with TRBD1 matching 7 bases. V lost 3 bases and J lost 5; bases outside the gene matches: 2. Per germline, CDR1 SGDLS and CDR2 YYNGEE. The CDR3 totals 13 residues. The CDR3 nucleotides read TGTGCCAGCAGCGCCGACAGGGATCAGCCCCAGCATTTT. Amino acids: CASSADRDQPQHF.

The rearrangement joins TRBV5-4 to TRBJ1-2; D is unresolved. CDR3 size: 15 residues. The germline gives CDR1 SGHNT, CDR2 YYREEE (reference sequence). V lost 4 bases and J 0 bases, leaving 13 bases between the germline ends. The CDR3: CASSLLAGSNYGYTF. In nucleotides, the CDR3 is TGTGCCAGCAGCCTCCTAGCGGGGTCTAACTATGGCTACACCTTC.

CDR3 in amino acids: CASSSAQGLTNEKLFF. The DNA for the CDR3 is TGTGCCAGCAGTTCAGCACAGGGGCTGACTAATGAAAAACTGTTTTTT. The J gene is TRBJ1-4, the V gene TRBV2; the match to TRBD1 covers 7 bases. The CDR3 is 16 amino acids. Germline V gives CDR1 SNHLY, CDR2 FYNNEI. V shed 5 bases and J 2 bases; nucleotides not matched to a gene: 8.

The V and J genes are TRBV11-2 and TRBJ2-5; D is unclear. The CDR3 runs 13 residues. Trimming removed 5 bases from V and 2 bases from J, with 9 bases in between. Germline V gene lookup returns CDR1 SGHAT and CDR2 FQNNGV. CDR3 region: CASSRGIQETQYF. In nucleotides, the CDR3 is TGTGCCAGCAGCCGCGGTATACAAGAGACCCAGTACTTC. Full variable domain (remainder filled in from reference TRBV11-2 and TRBJ2-5): EAGVAQSPRYKIIEKRQSVAFWCNPISGHATLYWYQQILGQGPKLLIQFQNNGVVDDSQLPKDRFSAERLKGVDSTLKIQPAKLEDSAVYLCASSRGIQETQYFGPGTRLLVL.